Each of the 22 T cell receptor beta chains below was sequenced from the same sample in a study of molecular identifiers for immune sequencing clone quantification. Using its own MiXCR run on the PCR reads, TCRdb lists one record per CDR3 protein. Among a few hundred thousand distinct CDR3 sequences, about a quarter were seen once, and the ten largest hold roughly 0.7%. Sequencing was done on a sample of naive CD8+ T cells from blood, with Jurkat cell RNA spiked in. Subset given: FACS-sorted CD8+CD4-CCR7+CD45RA+ naive T cells. The receptors derive from a human donor in good health. Some libraries in this study had Jurkat cell RNA spiked in.

In the case of this clonotype: At one of its ends the junction is not consistent with the germline gene, which may arise from a read error. The chain recombines TRBV5-1 with TRBJ1-1; perhaps TRBD1 as D (6 bases). Germline assignment: CDR1 SGHRS and CDR2 YFSETQ. The CDR3 extends over 16 amino acids. The DNA for the CDR3 is TGCGCCCGCAGCTTGGCCGGGGGGGCATATTACACTGAAGCTTTCTTT. This gives the protein CARSLAGGAYYTEAFF.

This chain uses TRBV15 with TRBJ2-7; a weak D match, TRBD2 (5 bases). Trimming left V 3 bases short and J 3 bases short, with 15 bases between. This CDR3 spans 15 amino acids. Germline V gives CDR1 LNHNV, CDR2 YYDKDF (reference sequence). CDR3 protein: CATSSLGHGDYEQYF. The DNA for the CDR3 is TGTGCCACCAGCAGTCTTGGCCACGGGGACTACGAGCAGTACTTC.

A note on this clonotype: A read error may be the cause here, since a much bigger clone is one base away. The chain links TRBV28 to TRBJ2-1, with D perhaps TRBD2 (6 bases). V was cut by 2 bases and J by 15 bases, with 14 bases left in between. This CDR3 is 12 amino acids long. The germline gives CDR1 MDHEN, CDR2 SYDVKM. The CDR3 reads CASSLIPSVRFF. The DNA of the CDR3 is TGTGCCAGCAGTTTAATCCCTAGCGTCCGGTTCTTC.

This chain connects TRBV27 to TRBJ2-3; TRBD2 might be the D (5 bases). Germline V gene sequence: CDR1 MNHEY, CDR2 SMNVEV (reference sequence). The ends were cut back, 1 base at V and 1 base at J, with 18 bases in the middle. The CDR3 loop spans 18 amino acids. In nucleotides, the CDR3 is TGTGCCAGCAGTTTATTCTCGGGGTCGGGGATGGGCACAGATACGCAGTATTTT. It codes for CASSLFSGSGMGTDTQYF.

Regarding this clonotype: This may arise from a read error, as a much more abundant clone is one base away. This chain links TRBV15 with TRBJ1-6, with TRBD1 matching 7 bases. CDR1 and CDR2 (germline): LNHNV, YYDKDF (reference sequence). The CDR3 runs to 16 residues. The CDR3 spells CATRSDRRPGNSPLHF. As DNA, the CDR3 is TGTGCCACCCGTTCGGACAGGAGACCGGGCAATTCGCCCCTCCACTTT.

CDR3 region: CASSPGHGYEQYF. As DNA, the CDR3 is TGTGCCAGCTCACCGGGACACGGATACGAGCAGTACTTC. The genes are TRBV18 and TRBJ2-7, with D possibly matching TRBD1 (6 bases). Per the germline V gene, CDR1 is KGHSH and CDR2 is LQKENI. This CDR3 comprises 13 residues. Trimming removed 3 bases from V and 4 bases from J, with 10 bases in between.

Regarding this clonotype: This may be a read error, as it is one base from a much larger clone. This chain joins TRBV28 and TRBJ1-2; the D is unclear. The V and J ends lost 10 bases and 5 bases respectively, with 11 bases between them. The V gene's germline CDR1 is MDHEN and CDR2 SYDVKM. There are 11 residues in the CDR3. This chain's CDR3 is CANSREYGYTF. The CDR3 DNA reads as TGTGCCAACAGCCGTGAATATGGCTACACCTTC.

The table lists this clonotype with many counts. The chain combines TRBV7-2 with TRBJ2-3; 8 bases match TRBD2. Losses at the gene ends were 9 bases for V and 3 bases for J; bases not matched to a gene: 8. Germline V CDR1 and CDR2: SGHTA, FQGNSA. There are 14 residues in the CDR3. For the CDR3, the DNA is TGTGCCAGAAAAGCGGGAGTGGAGACAGATACGCAGTATTTT. Protein sequence: CARKAGVETDTQYF.

This clonotype was seen only a few times. The chain carries TRBV12-3 or TRBV12-4 and TRBJ2-2; D is unresolved. This CDR3 region has 15 residues. V was cut by 5 bases and J by 5 bases, with 15 bases left in between. CDR3: CASSGSLLHTGELFF. The CDR3 region has the DNA TGTGCCAGCAGTGGCTCCCTGCTCCATACCGGGGAGCTGTTTTTT.

This clonotype appeared many times. The chain is built from TRBV4-1 and TRBJ2-7; D is possibly TRBD2 (5 bases). The CDR3 has 12 amino acids. Germline assignment: CDR1 MGHRA and CDR2 YSYEKL. V was cut by 1 base and J by 6 bases, with 7 bases left in between. CDR3 nucleotide sequence: TGCGCCAGCAGCCAAGTCGGAGGCGAGCAGTACTTC. This codes for CASSQVGGEQYF.

This clonotype occurred many times. V and J are TRBV20-1 and TRBJ2-2; D unresolved. Germline V gene data show CDR1 as DFQATT and CDR2 as SNEGSKA (reference sequence). Trimming took off 0 bases at V and 4 bases at J, with 6 bases between the two ends. This CDR3 has 13 residues. CDR3 sequence: CSARDRRTGELFF. DNA for the CDR3: TGCAGTGCTAGAGATCGCCGCACCGGGGAGCTGTTTTTT.

In its sample, this clonotype was seen a few times. V and J are TRBV24-1 and TRBJ2-3; D possibly corresponds to TRBD1 (5 bases). V gave up 4 bases and J gave up 2 bases, with 15 bases separating them. Germline V lookup: CDR1 KGHDR, CDR2 SFDVKD. This CDR3 region has 16 residues. The DNA for the CDR3 is TGTGCCACCAGTGACGGCCCACAGGAGCACACAGATACGCAGTATTTT. Residues: CATSDGPQEHTDTQYF.

This clonotype was seen only a few times. This rearrangement joins TRBV6-4 to TRBJ1-5; 8 positions agree with TRBD1. CDR1 is MRHNA and CDR2 is SNTAGT in the germline V gene. CDR3 length equals 15 residues. Losses at the gene ends were 0 bases for V and 3 bases for J; bases not matched to a gene: 1. The CDR3 loop reads CASSDSTGDNQPQHF. CDR3 coding DNA: TGTGCCAGCAGTGACTCGACAGGGGACAATCAGCCCCAGCATTTT.

The table lists this clonotype with a count of one. A much bigger clone sits one base away, suggesting this may be a read error. This rearrangement joins TRBV4-3 to TRBJ2-3; D might be TRBD2 (5 bases). The germline gives CDR1 LGHNA, CDR2 YSLEER. The CDR3 has 14 residues. V was cut by 2 bases and J by 5 bases, with 11 bases left in between. CDR3: CASSQWPAVDTQYF. The DNA of the CDR3 is TGCGCCAGCAGCCAATGGCCAGCGGTAGATACGCAGTATTTT.

There are a few counts of this clonotype. The chain joins TRBV11-2 to TRBJ2-1; D gene ambiguous. Trimming took off 2 bases at V and 2 bases at J, with 4 bases between the two ends. The V gene's germline CDR1 is SGHAT and CDR2 FQNNGV. The length of the CDR3 is 13 residues. The DNA of the CDR3 is TGTGCCAGCAGCTTATACACCTACAATGAGCAGTTCTTC. This sequence encodes CASSLYTYNEQFF.

This clonotype was counted at least ten times. The V call is TRBV6-5, the J call TRBJ2-5, with D perhaps matching TRBD2 (5 bases). Germline loops: CDR1 MNHEY, CDR2 SVGAGI. This CDR3 has 14 residues. The V and J ends lost 2 bases and 2 bases respectively, with 9 bases between them. The CDR3 spells CASSYRTEQETQYF. The CDR3 nucleotides read TGTGCCAGCAGTTACCGGACTGAGCAAGAGACCCAGTACTTC.

About this clonotype itself: Being one base from a much bigger clone, this may be a read error. This sequence joins TRBV11-2 and TRBJ2-1, with 8 nucleotides matching TRBD2. CDR3 size: 15 residues. V trimming: 2 bases; J trimming: 7 bases; junction bases outside the gene matches: 7. Germline CDR1 is SGHAT and CDR2 is FQNNGV. CDR3 region: CASSLTGLVGNEQFF. DNA for the CDR3: TGTGCCAGCAGCTTAACGGGACTAGTGGGGAATGAGCAGTTCTTC.

Ten or more counts support this clonotype. This sequence joins TRBV2 and TRBJ1-2; 8 bases are shared with TRBD1. There are 12 residues in the CDR3. CDR1 is SNHLY and CDR2 is FYNNEI in the germline V gene. The V and J ends lost 6 bases and 6 bases, in that order; junction bases with no gene match: 3. The CDR3 protein is CASRTGVDGYTF. CDR3 nucleotides: TGTGCCAGCAGGACAGGGGTTGATGGCTACACCTTC.

This clonotype showed up just a few times. The V call is TRBV14, the J call TRBJ2-3; no firm D call. The germline CDR1 and CDR2 sequences are SGHDN and FVKESK. Trimming took 2 bases from V and 2 from J, leaving 11 bases between them. The CDR3 is 15 amino acids. In DNA form, the CDR3 reads TGTGCCAGCAGCCAAATACTCGCGGCCACAGATACGCAGTATTTT. Encoded protein: CASSQILAATDTQYF.

This clonotype was seen a handful of times. One end of the junction is discordant with germline, which a read error may explain. The chain employs TRBV5-6 and TRBJ1-1, with D hard to call. CDR1 is SGHDT and CDR2 is YYEEEE in the germline V gene. The CDR3 is 15 amino acids. This CDR3 reads CASSLVRRRNTEASF. The CDR3 nucleotides are TGTGCCAGCAGCTTGGTCCGGCGGAGGAACACTGAAGCTTCCTTT. Filled out from reference TRBV5-6 and TRBJ1-1, the complete variable domain reads DAGVTQSPTHLIKTRGQQVTLRCSPKSGHDTVSWYQQALGQGPQFIFQYYEEEERQRGNFPDRFSGHQFPNYSSELNVNALLLGDSALYLCASSLVRRRNTEASFGQGTRLTVV.

This clonotype was seen ten or more times. This chain uses TRBV24-1 with TRBJ1-1; D is unclear. CDR3 length: 12 residues. The germline CDR1 and CDR2 sequences are KGHDR and SFDVKD. V dropped 7 bases and J dropped 6 bases, with 11 bases sitting between them. CDR3 region: CATSLDGSEAFF. The CDR3 DNA sequence: TGTGCCACCAGCTTGGACGGATCTGAAGCTTTCTTT.

A word on this clonotype: The CDR3 does not close with the conserved phenylalanine or tryptophan, likely indicating a read error. J is TRBJ1-1 and V is TRBV20-1, with unresolved D. The germline V gene encodes CDR1 DFQATT and CDR2 SNEGSKA (reference sequence). This CDR3 has 14 amino acids. V lost 3 bases, J lost 4 bases, and 15 bases lay in between. CDR3 protein: CSASPVRYGTEAFI. The CDR3 coding sequence is TGCAGTGCTAGCCCGGTTAGGTACGGCACTGAAGCTTTCATT.